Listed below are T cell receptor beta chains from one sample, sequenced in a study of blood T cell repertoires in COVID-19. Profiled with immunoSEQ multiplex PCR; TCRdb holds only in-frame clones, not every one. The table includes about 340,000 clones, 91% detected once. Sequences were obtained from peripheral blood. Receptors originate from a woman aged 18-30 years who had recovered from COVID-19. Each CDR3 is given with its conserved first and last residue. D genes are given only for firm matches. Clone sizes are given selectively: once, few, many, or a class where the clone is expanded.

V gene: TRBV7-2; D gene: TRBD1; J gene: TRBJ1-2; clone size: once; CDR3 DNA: TGTGCCAGCAGCTTTCGGGTAGAGACAGGGACGATCTATGGCTACACCTTC; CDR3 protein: CASSFRVETGTIYGYTF
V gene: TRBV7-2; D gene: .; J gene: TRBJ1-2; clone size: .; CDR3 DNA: TGTGCCAGCAGCTTAGCGGGGCCTAACTATGGCTACACCTTC; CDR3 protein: CASSLAGPNYGYTF
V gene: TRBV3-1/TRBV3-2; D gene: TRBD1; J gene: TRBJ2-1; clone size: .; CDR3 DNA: TGTGCCAGCAGTCGAAGACAGGGCTCCTACAATGAGCAGTTCTTC; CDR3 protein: CASSRRQGSYNEQFF
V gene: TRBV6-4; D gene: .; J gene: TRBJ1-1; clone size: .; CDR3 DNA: TGTGCCAGCAGAGTTGAGATGAACACTGAAGCTTTCTTT; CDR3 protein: CASRVEMNTEAFF
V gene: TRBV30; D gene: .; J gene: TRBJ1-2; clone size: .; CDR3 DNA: TGTGCCTGGACTTCCGGGACGGGAGGAAGCTACACCTTC; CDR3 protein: CAWTSGTGGSYTF
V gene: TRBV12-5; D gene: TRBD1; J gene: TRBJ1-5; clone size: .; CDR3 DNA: TGTGCTAGTGGTTTGGGAGGGGGCAGGGACAATCAGCCCCAGCATTTT; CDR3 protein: CASGLGGGRDNQPQHF
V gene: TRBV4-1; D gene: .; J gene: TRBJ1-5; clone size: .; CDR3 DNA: TGCGCCAGCAGCCAAGGGGGTAGGGGTCCCCATCAGCCCCAGCATTTT; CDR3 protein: CASSQGGRGPHQPQHF
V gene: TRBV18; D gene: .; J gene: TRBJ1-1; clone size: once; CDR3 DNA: TGTGCCAGCTCACCAGTGATGGCAGGGCGGAACACTGAAGCTTTCTTT; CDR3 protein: CASSPVMAGRNTEAFF
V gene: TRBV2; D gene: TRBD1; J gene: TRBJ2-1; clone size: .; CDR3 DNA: TGTGCCAGCAGTCTGGACAGGAGCAATGAGCAGTTCTTC; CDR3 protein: CASSLDRSNEQFF
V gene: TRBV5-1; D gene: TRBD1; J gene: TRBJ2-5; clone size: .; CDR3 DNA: TGCGCCAGCAGCTTGGGAGGGACAGATAGACAAGAGACCCAGTACTTC; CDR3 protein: CASSLGGTDRQETQYF
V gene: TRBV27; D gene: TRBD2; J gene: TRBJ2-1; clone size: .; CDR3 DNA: TGTGCCAGCAGTCCTAGCGGGAGAGTCCCGGATGAGCAGTTCTTC; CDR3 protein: CASSPSGRVPDEQFF
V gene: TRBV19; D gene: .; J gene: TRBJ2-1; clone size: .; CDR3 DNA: TGTGCCAGTAGCCTCCAGGCGGGGTCCTACAATGAGCAGTTCTTC; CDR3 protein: CASSLQAGSYNEQFF
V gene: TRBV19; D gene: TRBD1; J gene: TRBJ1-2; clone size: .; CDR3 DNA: TGTGCCAGTAGTACCCAGACAGGGGGATATGGCTACACCTTC; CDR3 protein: CASSTQTGGYGYTF
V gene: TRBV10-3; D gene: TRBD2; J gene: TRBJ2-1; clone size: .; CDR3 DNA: TGTGCCATCAGATATAGCGGGGATTCCTACAATGAGCAGTTCTTC; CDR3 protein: CAIRYSGDSYNEQFF
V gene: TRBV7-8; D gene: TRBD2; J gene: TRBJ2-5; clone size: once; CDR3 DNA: TGTGCCAGCAGCCTTCCCTTGACTAGCGGGAGATTAGTGACCCAGTACTTC; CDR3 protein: CASSLPLTSGRLVTQYF
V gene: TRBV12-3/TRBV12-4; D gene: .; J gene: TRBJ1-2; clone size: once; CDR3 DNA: TGTGCCAGCAAACTACGTTTTGGTGGCTACACCTTC; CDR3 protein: CASKLRFGGYTF
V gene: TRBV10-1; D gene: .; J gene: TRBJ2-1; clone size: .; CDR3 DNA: TGCGCCAGCAGTGAGCTTAGCGGCACATCCTACAATGAGCAGTTCTTC; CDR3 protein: CASSELSGTSYNEQFF
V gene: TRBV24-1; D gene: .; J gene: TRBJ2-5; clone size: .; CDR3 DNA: TGTGCCACCAGTCCTTCCACGAACAGGCCACAGAAAGAGACCCAGTACTTC; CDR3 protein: CATSPSTNRPQKETQYF
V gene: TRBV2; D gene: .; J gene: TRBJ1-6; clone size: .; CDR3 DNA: TGTGCCAGCAGTCCAGGGCCCGTTTATAATTCACCCCTCCACTTT; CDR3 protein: CASSPGPVYNSPLHF
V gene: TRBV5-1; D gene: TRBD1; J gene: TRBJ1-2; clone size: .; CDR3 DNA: TGCGCCAGCAGCCCGACAGGGAACTATGGCTACACCTTC; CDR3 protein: CASSPTGNYGYTF
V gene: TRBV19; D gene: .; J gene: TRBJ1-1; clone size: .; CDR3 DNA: TGTGCCAGTAGTCCGGGACAAACCCCCCCCACTGAAGCTTTCTTT; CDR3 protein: CASSPGQTPPTEAFF
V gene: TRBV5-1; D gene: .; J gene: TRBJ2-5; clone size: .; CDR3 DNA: TGCGCCAGCAGCTCCTGGGGGCGAGAGACCCAGTACTTC; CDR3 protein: CASSSWGRETQYF
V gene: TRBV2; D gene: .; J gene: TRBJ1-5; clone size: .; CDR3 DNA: TGTGCCAGCAGTGGGACAGAGGATCAGCCCCAGCATTTT; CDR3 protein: CASSGTEDQPQHF
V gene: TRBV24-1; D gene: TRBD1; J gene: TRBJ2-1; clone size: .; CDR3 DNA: TGTGCCACCAGTTCTTTTCGGGACAGGGGATACAATGAGCAGTTCTTC; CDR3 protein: CATSSFRDRGYNEQFF
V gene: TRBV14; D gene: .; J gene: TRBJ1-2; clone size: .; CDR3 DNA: TGTGCCAGCAGCCAAGCGGGGTTCTATGGCTACACCTTC; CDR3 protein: CASSQAGFYGYTF
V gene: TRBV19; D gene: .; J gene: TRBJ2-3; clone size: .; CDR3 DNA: TGTGCCACCAAGGAGGGTTGGGGAGATACGCAGTATTTT; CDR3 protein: CATKEGWGDTQYF
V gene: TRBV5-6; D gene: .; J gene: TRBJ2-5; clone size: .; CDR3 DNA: TGTGCCAGCAGCTTGGGTCCTCCAGGCCGGCCAGAGACCCAGTACTTC; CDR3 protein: CASSLGPPGRPETQYF
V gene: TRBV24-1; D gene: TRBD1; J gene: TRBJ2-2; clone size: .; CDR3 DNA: TGTGCCACAAGGGGACAGACGAACACCGGGGAGCTGTTTTTT; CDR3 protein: CATRGQTNTGELFF
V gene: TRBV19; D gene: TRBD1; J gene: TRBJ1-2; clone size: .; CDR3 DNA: TGTGCCAGTAGTGCGGGACAGGGGGCGAGGGACTATGGCTACACCTTC; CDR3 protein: CASSAGQGARDYGYTF
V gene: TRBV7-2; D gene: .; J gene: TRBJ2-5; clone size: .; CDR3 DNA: TGTGCCAGCAGCTTAGGTATTTTATACCAAGAGACCCAGTACTTC; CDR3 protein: CASSLGILYQETQYF
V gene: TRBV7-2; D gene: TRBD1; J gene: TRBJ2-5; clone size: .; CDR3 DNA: TGTGCCAGCAGCGCACAGGGGAACCAAGAGACCCAGTACTTC; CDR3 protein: CASSAQGNQETQYF
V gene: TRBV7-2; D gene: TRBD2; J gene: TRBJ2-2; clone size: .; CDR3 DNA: TGTGCCAGCAGCAAAAGACTAGCGGGCGCCGGGGAGCTGTTTTTT; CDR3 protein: CASSKRLAGAGELFF
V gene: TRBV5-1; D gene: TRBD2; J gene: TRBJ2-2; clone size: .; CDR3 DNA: TGCGCCAGCAGCTTGGGCTTTACGGGCGGAAGCGGGAACGGCGGGGAGCTGTTTTTT; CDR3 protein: CASSLGFTGGSGNGGELFF